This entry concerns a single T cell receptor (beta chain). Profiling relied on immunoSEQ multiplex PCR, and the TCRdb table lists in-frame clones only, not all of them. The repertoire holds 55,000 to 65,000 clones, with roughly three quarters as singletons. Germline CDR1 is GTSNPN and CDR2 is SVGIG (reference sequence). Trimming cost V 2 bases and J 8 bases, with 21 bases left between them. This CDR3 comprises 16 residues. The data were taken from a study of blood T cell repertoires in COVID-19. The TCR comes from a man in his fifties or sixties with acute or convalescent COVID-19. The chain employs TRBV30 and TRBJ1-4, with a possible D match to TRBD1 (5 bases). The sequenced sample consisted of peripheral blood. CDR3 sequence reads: CAWSPTPGTAGEKLFF. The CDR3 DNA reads TGTGCCTGGAGTCCTACCCCCGGGACGGCGGGGGAAAAACTGTTTTTT.